The 3 T cell receptor beta chains below all came from one sample that was sequenced in a study of beta chain features in type 1 diabetes. Study-wide points: All four CD4+ subsets of Type 1 diabetes patients contained TCRB CDR3s that were moderately but significantly shorter.

The whole isolated RNA underwent reverse transcription, so sequencing captured expressed TCRB transcripts. Data came from immunoSEQ multiplex PCR; TCRdb stores just in-frame clones and leaves some out. The profile covers about 160,000 clones, with 7.8% appearing a single time and around 0.9% taken by the ten largest. Their cognate antigens are unknown. Sequenced: central memory CD4+ T cells from blood. These receptors originate from a woman aged 35 to 49 with type 1 diabetes.

This clone occurred a few times. The chain couples TRBV5-5 to TRBJ1-2, with 8 nucleotides matching TRBD1. This CDR3 has 15 residues. V gave up 0 bases and J gave up 8 bases; unmatched junction bases: 9. Looked up from germline, CDR1 is SGHKS and CDR2 is YYEKEE (reference sequence). Written as DNA, the CDR3 is TGTGCCAGCAGCTTGGGGTTGCAGGGGGCATTCGGCTACACCTTC. Translating gives CASSLGLQGAFGYTF.

The CDR3 region has the DNA TGCGCCAGCAGCTTGCAAGGGACAGTCTCCTACAATGAGCAGTTCTTC. Its protein product is CASSLQGTVSYNEQFF. The rearrangement uses TRBV5-1 and TRBJ2-1; 7 positions agree with TRBD1. This CDR3 is 16 amino acids long. The trim removed 1 base at V and 0 bases at J, leaving 4 bases unmatched. Germline values: CDR1 SGHRS, CDR2 YFSETQ.

This clone has only a few counts. The CDR3 reads CASSPEAGSGANVLTF. The CDR3 bases are TGTGCCAGCAGTCCGGAGGCAGGCTCTGGGGCCAACGTCCTGACTTTC. V and J are TRBV6-6 and TRBJ2-6, with a weak D call TRBD2 (5 bases). Germline CDR1 is MNHNY and CDR2 is SVGAGI (reference sequence). The CDR3 runs to 16 residues. V was pared by 5 bases and J by 0 bases, with 11 bases between.